This TCR beta chain came from a study of T cell changes during pregnancy in multiple sclerosis. The V gene lost 6 bases and the J gene lost 5 bases, with 23 bases spanning the gap. There are 15 residues in the CDR3. Germline CDR1 and CDR2: SQVTM and ANQGSEA. Profiling relied on immunoSEQ multiplex PCR, and the TCRdb table lists in-frame clones only, not all of them. The sample holds around 74,000 clones, around 85% seen once. The material was peripheral blood, obtained before pregnancy. This receptor was taken from a female donor with multiple sclerosis, enrolled in a pregnancy study. The chain employs TRBV29-1 and TRBJ2-7; D is perhaps TRBD1 (5 bases). The CDR3 sequence is CSVFLGQRYGDEQYF. Here the CDR3 DNA reads TGCAGCGTCTTCCTCGGACAACGGTATGGCGACGAGCAGTACTTC.